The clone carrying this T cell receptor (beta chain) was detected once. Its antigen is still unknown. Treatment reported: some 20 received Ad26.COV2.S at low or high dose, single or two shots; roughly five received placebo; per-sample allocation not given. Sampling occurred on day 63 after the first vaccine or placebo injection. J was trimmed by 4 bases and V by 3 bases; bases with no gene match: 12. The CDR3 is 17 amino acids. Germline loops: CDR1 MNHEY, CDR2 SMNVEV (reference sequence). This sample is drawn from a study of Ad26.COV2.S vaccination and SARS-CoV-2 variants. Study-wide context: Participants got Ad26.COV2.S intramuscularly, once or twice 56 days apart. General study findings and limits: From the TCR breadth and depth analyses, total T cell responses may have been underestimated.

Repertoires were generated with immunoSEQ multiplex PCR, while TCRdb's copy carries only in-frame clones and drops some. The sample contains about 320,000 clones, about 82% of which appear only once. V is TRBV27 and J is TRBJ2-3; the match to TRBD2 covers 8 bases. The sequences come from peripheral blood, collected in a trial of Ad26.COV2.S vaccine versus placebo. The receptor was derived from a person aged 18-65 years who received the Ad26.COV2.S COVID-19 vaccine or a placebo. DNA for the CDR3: TGTGCCAGCAGTTTGATGGGCGCGGGGGGATTGGCAGATACGCAGTATTTT. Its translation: CASSLMGAGGLADTQYF.